This TCR beta chain was obtained from a study of human T cells and chemical hapten exposure (dated by TCRdb to about 2021). Concerning the study at large: Libraries were combined into a pool for sequencing, and differences in TCR yield between samples came mainly from small differences in library volumes within the pool. The study tracked peripheral blood TCR repertoire changes in vivo during primary and secondary sensitization to the hapten diphenylcyclopropenone (DPC) in alopecia patients. From each blood RNA sample, both TCR alpha and TCR beta chains were sequenced. What the research found in general, with its limitations: The number of TCRs above 1 in 1000 frequency did not change with DPC sensitization; there was no evidence of global repertoire structure alterations. Repeated subsampling changed both the strength of the expansion versus patch-test correlation and the threshold at which that correlation became significant.

The library was produced with 5' RACE. Instrument used: Illumina MiSeq. Library preparation attached unique molecular identifiers to individual cDNA molecules for quantitative, reproducible TCR counting. Per the source publication's procedure: The median number of TCRs per sample was 95,638, ranging from 23,224 to 690,600. V, J and CDR3 annotation of the TCR reads was carried out using the Decombinator software suite. Every sample was subsampled to the same number of TCRs (28,000) for the PS versus PT1 abundance plots. TCRs were defined as expanded if absent before sensitization and observed at least eight times at the 2-week time point. The public reads were run again by TCRdb, first through fastp at Q25 and then through MiXCR, and only productive beta chains were kept. Rows with one shared CDR3 protein collapse into an entry with the most common genes and DNA. The authors' filters were not applied to this entry. In all, the sample holds about 140,000 distinct CDR3 sequences, and approximately 4% of those were seen once. Roughly 1.4% of the sample is held by the ten biggest clonotypes.

The CDR3 goes from the cysteine to the phenylalanine over 14 residues. Only the CDR3 portion is preserved as DNA: 42 bases, with reading frame beginning at the first base. The germline V gene (reference sequence) supplies CDR1 SEHNR and CDR2 FQNEAQ. V is pared back by 5 bases and J by 4 bases, with 15 bases lying between the germline termini. About this clonotype: Its antigen remains unidentified. Per-nucleotide qualities are absent, and no much larger clonotype sits a single base away.

Total RNA was extracted from unfractionated whole blood collected in Tempus Blood RNA tubes. A handful of healthy volunteers were used as TCR sequencing controls and were bled at day 0, 2 weeks and 6 weeks. The sequence was obtained from a female donor in good health. The chain is made from TRBV7-9 and TRBJ2-7; no D segment can be confidently identified. The encoded CDR3 is CASSPNGEMYEQYF. The DNA is as follows: TGTGCCAGCAGCCCGAATGGGGAAATGTACGAGCAGTACTTC.